The rows below give T cell receptor beta chains drawn from one sample of a study of tumor-infiltrating lymphocytes in oesophageal squamous cell carcinoma. Each CDR3 protein gets one entry after TCRdb re-called the PCR reads with MiXCR. The table lists some 25,000 distinct CDR3 sequences, about two fifths of them singletons. The sample consisted of esophageal tumor tissue. These receptors all stem from a male donor with esophageal squamous cell carcinoma. CDR3s leave out the opening cysteine and the closing phenylalanine or tryptophan.

v_call: TRBV7-2
j_call: TRBJ2-1
cdr3_aa: ASSPYGSEQF

v_call: TRBV24-1
j_call: TRBJ1-1
cdr3_aa: ATKGAGTTEAF

v_call: TRBV28
j_call: TRBJ1-1
cdr3_aa: ASSLDRGEDAPPKSEAF

v_call: TRBV28
j_call: TRBJ1-1
cdr3_aa: ASSRSWGMNTEAF

v_call: TRBV6-1
j_call: TRBJ2-3
cdr3_aa: ASSHTHTDTQY

v_call: TRBV11-3
j_call: TRBJ2-7
cdr3_aa: ASSLSFQGYEQY

v_call: TRBV7-6
j_call: TRBJ2-1
cdr3_aa: ASSLGGGGHSYNEQF

v_call: TRBV6-5
j_call: TRBJ2-3
cdr3_aa: ASRPLAGRTDTQY

v_call: TRBV7-2
j_call: TRBJ2-3
cdr3_aa: ASSLLPGVGTDTQY

v_call: TRBV7-2
j_call: TRBJ2-1
cdr3_aa: ASSPYLTGGGGYNEQF

v_call: TRBV7-6
j_call: TRBJ2-5
cdr3_aa: ASNSPGDQETQY

v_call: TRBV7-9
j_call: TRBJ1-1
cdr3_aa: ASSSQNTEAF

v_call: TRBV5-1
j_call: TRBJ2-6
cdr3_aa: ASSFATGGANVLT

v_call: TRBV7-9
j_call: TRBJ2-5
cdr3_aa: ASSDRTGEETQY